The rows below give T cell receptor beta chains drawn from one sample of a study of blood T cell repertoires in COVID-19. Sequenced by immunoSEQ multiplex PCR; TCRdb stores in-frame clones only, minus some. The table lists approximately 150,000 clones, roughly 89% of them singletons. The sequenced sample was peripheral blood. The receptors come from a woman aged 45 to 65 with active or convalescent COVID-19. The conserved cysteine and the conserved F or W are not part of the CDR3 here. The D gene is left open where the match is weak.

D	V	J	length	CDR3
TRBD1	TRBV11-2	TRBJ1-2	13	ASSSGQGAVYGYT
TRBD2	TRBV6-2/TRBV6-3	TRBJ2-1	15	ASSYPQGAGGYNEQF
-	TRBV19	TRBJ1-5	15	ASSKVGARDGNQPQH
-	TRBV15	TRBJ2-7	14	ATSRDGRGRAYEQY
TRBD2	TRBV29-1	TRBJ2-5	17	SVSPGTSGRDFNRETQY
-	TRBV12-3/TRBV12-4	TRBJ2-1	10	ASSLLGGEQF
TRBD1	TRBV5-1	TRBJ2-1	13	ASSRSGGDYNEQF
-	TRBV21-1	TRBJ1-2	10	ASSPGTQKYT
TRBD1	TRBV29-1	TRBJ2-3	11	SAGQGHTDTQY
-	TRBV19	TRBJ2-1	12	ASSIGDRYNEQF
-	TRBV7-6	TRBJ2-1	11	ASSLSQDGEQF
-	TRBV7-3	TRBJ2-1	11	ASSFDRDNEQF
TRBD1	TRBV2	TRBJ2-7	14	ASSGNPTGGADEQY
TRBD1	TRBV9	TRBJ1-4	15	ASSALPPGQADEKLF
TRBD1	TRBV18	TRBJ1-2	14	ASSPNQGARTYGYT
TRBD2	TRBV29-1	TRBJ2-3	13	SVARTSGSTDTQY
-	TRBV7-2	TRBJ2-5	12	ASSLPGYQETQY
-	TRBV6-6	TRBJ2-3	12	ASSYQGSTDTQY
-	TRBV7-2	TRBJ2-7	12	ASSPMGEGYEQY
-	TRBV19	TRBJ1-2	11	ASSMGANYGYT
-	TRBV29-1	TRBJ2-1	8	SGYYNEQF